These 5 T cell receptor beta chains share one sample of origin, sequenced in a study of T-cell reconstitution after alpha-beta-depleted transplantation in children. Preparation of the TCRbeta library involved a method that used unique molecular identifiers. TCRdb fed the PCR reads into MiXCR, producing one record per CDR3 protein. The repertoire consists of more than 500,000 distinct CDR3 sequences, with roughly 11% occurring once and the leading ten covering roughly 15%. The sample was PBMCs, mostly from graft donor cells, taken 180 days after TCRalphabeta/CD19-depleted stem cell transplant. The receptor source for this set is a female patient aged 2 to 10 who had a stem cell transplant for aplastic anemia, so the T cells may come from the graft donor.

This chain joins TRBV4-3 and TRBJ2-1, with 13 bases matching TRBD2. Germline CDR1 reads LGHNA; CDR2 reads YSLEER. The CDR3 runs to 17 residues. Trimming took 1 base from V and 7 from J; bases not matched to a gene: 7. The CDR3 spells CASSQGTSGSRRNEQFF. As DNA, the CDR3 is TGCGCCAGCAGCCAAGGGACTAGCGGGAGTCGGAGGAATGAGCAGTTCTTC.

This clonotype was counted many times. The rearrangement uses TRBV25-1 and TRBJ1-6, with 9 positions matching TRBD1. In germline, CDR1 is MGHDK, CDR2 SYGVNS. There are 16 residues in the CDR3. V lost 6 bases, J lost 7 bases, and 10 bases stayed unmatched. The CDR3 sequence: CASRAPSTGGNSPLHF. In DNA form, the CDR3 reads TGTGCCAGCAGGGCCCCTTCGACAGGGGGGAATTCACCCCTCCACTTT.

This clonotype was found a few times. The chain is built from TRBV7-9 and TRBJ2-7; D ambiguous. Germline CDR1 SEHNR, CDR2 FQNEAQ (reference sequence). The CDR3 consists of 15 residues. Trimming cost V 1 base and J 6 bases, with 16 bases left between them. In DNA form, the CDR3 reads TGTGCCAGCAGCTTAGAACGGTACGGCCCAGTCGAGCAGTACTTC. Amino acid sequence: CASSLERYGPVEQYF.

This chain joins TRBV20-1 and TRBJ2-3; 12 positions agree with TRBD2. This CDR3 has 15 residues. Trimming cost V 1 base and J 6 bases; bases outside gene matches: 5. Germline V gives CDR1 DFQATT, CDR2 SNEGSKA (reference sequence). The CDR3 sequence: CSARASGRASDTQYF. Here the CDR3 DNA reads TGCAGTGCTAGAGCTAGCGGGAGGGCATCCGATACGCAGTATTTT.

This clonotype was seen a handful of times. This chain links TRBV6-2 or TRBV6-3 with TRBJ2-3, with TRBD2 matching 7 bases. CDR3 length: 18 residues. V was pared by 2 bases and J by 2 bases, with 13 bases of the junction left unmatched. Germline CDR1 reads MNHEY; CDR2 reads SVGEGT. The CDR3 region is CASSYHLTQRDPTDTQYF. The CDR3 nucleotides are TGTGCCAGCAGTTACCATCTTACCCAGCGGGACCCCACAGATACGCAGTATTTT.